One and the same sample provided the 29 T cell receptor beta chains below, sequenced in a study of T-cell memory formation after mild COVID-19. TCRdb re-analysed the 5' RACE reads in MiXCR, keeping a single row per CDR3 protein. The top ten hold approximately 12% of the sample, which has about 160,000 distinct CDR3 sequences, roughly 28% seen once. The sequenced sample was PBMCs or a T cell subset sorted from them (not recorded which). These receptor sequences come from an adult woman who had mild COVID-19 (a few samples of this study predate the infection). Cell type and time point are not known.

CDR3 sequence reads: CSVAWTGGSGYTF. The DNA for the CDR3 is TGCAGCGTTGCGTGGACAGGGGGTTCGGGCTACACCTTC. The V call is TRBV29-1, the J call TRBJ1-2; 10 bases are a match to TRBD1. The CDR3 has 13 amino acids. Looked up from germline, CDR1 is SQVTM and CDR2 is ANQGSEA. V lost 4 bases and J lost 8; bases outside the gene matches: 7.

This chain joins TRBV12-3 or TRBV12-4 and TRBJ1-2, with 7 bases fitting TRBD1. The V segment lost 7 bases and the J segment 0 bases; nucleotides outside the gene matches: 8. This CDR3 is 15 amino acids long. The CDR3, as DNA: TGTGCCAGCACCCCCCAGGGGGGAGCTAACTATGGCTACACCTTC. Translating it yields CASTPQGGANYGYTF.

This clonotype appeared a few times. This sequence joins TRBV20-1 and TRBJ2-7; D may match TRBD1 or TRBD2 (5 bases each). CDR1 is DFQATT, CDR2 SNEGSKA, per germline (reference sequence). V was clipped by 6 bases and J by 2 bases, with 14 bases between them. The CDR3 has 13 residues. CDR3 region: CSAIPGPPYEQYF. As DNA, the CDR3 is TGCAGTGCCATCCCGGGACCCCCCTACGAGCAGTACTTC.

At least ten counts were recorded for this clonotype. The chain couples TRBV12-3 or TRBV12-4 to TRBJ2-5, with D tentatively TRBD1 (5 bases). The CDR3 contains 12 residues. The V and J ends lost 6 bases and 10 bases respectively, with 15 bases between them. The CDR3 protein is CASRTAPGFQYF. CDR3 coding DNA: TGTGCCAGCAGGACGGCCCCAGGGTTCCAGTACTTC.

The genes are TRBV5-6 and TRBJ1-1; D gene unclear. The CDR3 has 13 residues. Trimming shortened V by 0 bases and J by 4 bases, and 7 bases separated the two germline ends. Germline V gene data show CDR1 as SGHDT and CDR2 as YYEEEE. The CDR3 DNA sequence: TGTGCCAGCAGCTTGGGGTCGGCCACTGAAGCTTTCTTT. Protein product: CASSLGSATEAFF. The variable domain in full, with the rest retrieved from reference TRBV5-6 and TRBJ1-1, is DAGVTQSPTHLIKTRGQQVTLRCSPKSGHDTVSWYQQALGQGPQFIFQYYEEEERQRGNFPDRFSGHQFPNYSSELNVNALLLGDSALYLCASSLGSATEAFFGQGTRLTVV.

V and J are TRBV7-2 and TRBJ1-1; no definite D call. Between the trimmed V and J ends, which lost 6 bases and 6 bases, there was a span of 17 bases. The germline CDR1 and CDR2 sequences are SGHTA and FQGNSA. CDR3 length equals 14 residues. This chain's CDR3 is CASSKGGKPAEAFF. In DNA form, the CDR3 reads TGTGCCAGCAGTAAGGGCGGCAAACCAGCTGAAGCTTTCTTT.

This chain links TRBV7-9 with TRBJ1-2, with 12 bases that match TRBD1. V trimming: 2 bases; J trimming: 8 bases; junction bases outside the gene matches: 6. Per germline, CDR1 SEHNR and CDR2 FQNEAQ (reference sequence). This CDR3 is 15 amino acids long. CDR3 bases: TGTGCCAGCAGCTTACCGGGACAGGGGGCAACGGGCTACACCTTC. This sequence encodes CASSLPGQGATGYTF.

The genes are TRBV12-3 or TRBV12-4 and TRBJ2-7; 10 bases fit TRBD1. The CDR3 totals 16 residues. Trimming at V came to 3 bases and at J to 2 bases, leaving 7 bases not matched to a gene. CDR3 DNA: TGTGCCAGCAGTTTGGGACAGGGGTATCTCACCTACGAGCAGTACTTC. This gives the protein CASSLGQGYLTYEQYF.

The chain recombines TRBV3-1 with TRBJ1-2, with 9 positions matching TRBD1. Unmatched junction bases numbered 8, after V lost 7 bases and J lost 8 bases. Germline CDR1 and CDR2: LGHDT and YNNKEL (reference sequence). This CDR3 spans 13 amino acids. CDR3 DNA: TGTGCCAGCAAGAAACAGGGGGCGGTAGGCTACACCTTC. This translates into CASKKQGAVGYTF.

This clonotype was detected a few times. V usage is TRBV7-2 and J usage is TRBJ2-1; D may be TRBD1 or TRBD2 (5 bases each). This CDR3 is built from 15 residues. Germline CDR1 reads SGHTA; CDR2 reads FQGNSA. Deletions cut 5 bases from V and 3 bases from J, with 14 bases between. CDR3 in amino acids: CASSARDGHYNEQFF. CDR3 nucleotide sequence: TGTGCCAGCAGCGCCCGGGACGGCCACTACAATGAGCAGTTCTTC. The full variable domain, in which reference TRBV7-2 and TRBJ2-1 provide the parts outside the CDR3, is GAGVSQSPSNKVTEKGKDVELRCDPISGHTALYWYRQSLGQGLEFLIYFQGNSAPDKSGLPSDRFSAERTGGSVSTLTIQRTQQEDSAVYLCASSARDGHYNEQFFGPGTRLTVL.

J is TRBJ1-1 and V is TRBV5-6; no clear D. The CDR3 runs to 13 residues. Germline V lookup: CDR1 SGHDT, CDR2 YYEEEE. V was trimmed by 4 bases and J by 1 base, leaving 8 bases between them. For the CDR3, the DNA is TGTGCCAGCAGCCCTCCCGCGAACACTGAAGCTTTCTTT. It translates to CASSPPANTEAFF.

V and J are TRBV10-3 and TRBJ2-5; 7 nucleotides line up with TRBD2. The CDR3 has 13 residues. Germline CDR1 and CDR2: ENHRY and SYGVKD. V was pared by 4 bases and J by 5 bases, with 4 bases of the junction left unmatched. The CDR3 spells CAISASGAETQYF. For the CDR3, the DNA is TGTGCCATCAGTGCCAGCGGGGCCGAGACCCAGTACTTC.

This clonotype has more than one count but fewer than ten. The chain has TRBV24-1 and TRBJ1-5; possibly TRBD1 for D (5 bases). From germline, CDR1 is KGHDR and CDR2 SFDVKD. CDR3 length: 13 residues. Trimming cost V 0 bases and J 12 bases, with 11 bases left between them. The CDR3 DNA reads TGTGCCACCAGTGATTTGGGGGCAGTACACCAGCATTTT. This codes for CATSDLGAVHQHF.

This chain uses TRBV11-2 with TRBJ2-4; weak D call: TRBD2 (6 bases). Trimming shortened V by 1 base and J by 0 bases, and 25 bases separated the two germline ends. Looked up from germline, CDR1 is SGHAT and CDR2 is FQNNGV. CDR3 length: 21 residues. The CDR3 loop reads CASSLGSRPRREQGAKNIQYF. CDR3 sequence (DNA): TGTGCCAGCAGCTTAGGATCCCGCCCAAGGAGGGAGCAAGGAGCCAAAAACATTCAGTACTTC.

V and J are TRBV9 and TRBJ2-7; no reliable D call. The CDR3 totals 12 residues. V was cut by 0 bases and J by 5 bases, with 6 bases left in between. In germline, CDR1 is SGDLS, CDR2 YYNGEE. The CDR3: CASSVDMDEQYF. The CDR3 region has the DNA TGTGCCAGCAGCGTAGATATGGACGAGCAGTACTTC. Together with reference TRBV9 and TRBJ2-7, the CDR3 gives the full variable domain: DSGVTQTPKHLITATGQRVTLRCSPRSGDLSVYWYQQSLDQGLQFLIQYYNGEERAKGNILERFSAQQFPDLHSELNLSSLELGDSALYFCASSVDMDEQYFGPGTRLTVT.

The V call is TRBV30, the J call TRBJ2-1, with 10 nucleotides matching TRBD2. J was trimmed by 16 bases and V by 4 bases; bases with no gene match: 10. This CDR3 region has 12 residues. Per germline, CDR1 GTSNPN and CDR2 SVGIG (reference sequence). CDR3 region: CAWTSSGSAYFF. As DNA, the CDR3 is TGTGCCTGGACATCTAGCGGGAGTGCTTATTTCTTC.

J is TRBJ1-6 and V is TRBV5-5; TRBD1 matches at 8 bases. CDR1 and CDR2 (germline): SGHKS, YYEKEE (reference sequence). With V trimmed by 4 bases and J by 9 bases, 9 bases remained unmatched. The CDR3 contains 15 residues. CDR3 in amino acids: CASSTSDRVGSPLHF. CDR3 in DNA: TGTGCCAGCAGCACCTCGGACAGGGTGGGTTCACCCCTCCACTTT.

This clonotype has a handful of counts. This sequence joins TRBV12-3 or TRBV12-4 and TRBJ2-7; D not resolved. Trimming pared 3 bases from V and 2 bases from J, leaving 11 bases between. The CDR3 extends over 14 amino acids. DNA of the CDR3: TGTGCCAGCAGTTTTGGGGAAGGGACCTACGAGCAGTACTTC. This codes for CASSFGEGTYEQYF.

This clonotype has a handful of counts. The gene calls are TRBV3-1 and TRBJ2-1; D is perhaps TRBD2 (6 bases). Between the trimmed V and J ends, which lost 2 bases and 5 bases, there was a span of 13 bases. In germline, CDR1 is LGHDT, CDR2 YNNKEL (reference sequence). This CDR3 comprises 15 residues. CDR3 residues: CASSQYFGGDNEQFF. The CDR3 nucleotides read TGTGCCAGCAGCCAATACTTTGGAGGGGACAATGAGCAGTTCTTC.

This clonotype has at least ten counts. CDR3 region: CASSPLLRGNEQFF. In DNA form, the CDR3 reads TGTGCCAGCAGTCCCCTCCTTAGGGGCAATGAGCAGTTCTTC. The V call is TRBV27, the J call TRBJ2-1, with D possibly TRBD1 on 5 matching bases. The CDR3 has 14 amino acids. Germline loops: CDR1 MNHEY, CDR2 SMNVEV (reference sequence). V was trimmed by 5 bases and J by 6 bases, leaving 14 bases between them.

This clonotype appeared a few times. This rearrangement joins TRBV6-5 to TRBJ2-2; D is unresolved. CDR1 and CDR2 (germline): MNHEY, SVGAGI. V was clipped by 6 bases and J by 2 bases, with 4 bases between them. The CDR3 length is 12 residues. The CDR3 sequence: CASRRNTGELFF. CDR3 nucleotide sequence: TGTGCCAGCAGGAGAAACACCGGGGAGCTGTTTTTT.

V and J are TRBV28 and TRBJ2-7; D unresolved. The germline V gene encodes CDR1 MDHEN and CDR2 SYDVKM. The CDR3 covers 14 residues. With 2 bases removed from V and 1 base from J, the gap between germline ends came to 9 bases. CDR3 amino acids: CASSLRLESYEQYF. The CDR3 DNA is TGTGCCAGCAGTTTAAGGCTAGAGTCCTACGAGCAGTACTTC.

This clonotype came up a few times. The gene calls are TRBV6-5 and TRBJ2-7; D is uncertain. The CDR3 has 12 amino acids. The V end lost 6 bases, the J end lost 4 bases, and 10 bases lay between the germline ends. From germline, CDR1 is MNHEY and CDR2 SVGAGI. The CDR3 reads CASRGRYYEQYF. DNA of the CDR3: TGTGCCAGCAGGGGCAGGTATTACGAGCAGTACTTC.

This clonotype was observed a few times. The chain carries TRBV24-1 and TRBJ2-3; D is unresolved. The germline V gene has CDR1 KGHDR and CDR2 SFDVKD. The CDR3 is made up of 14 amino acids. V lost 3 bases, J lost 1 base, and 7 bases lay in between. This chain's CDR3 is CATSDGVGTDTQYF. The CDR3 bases are TGTGCCACCAGTGATGGGGTAGGCACAGATACGCAGTATTTT.

This clonotype was recorded a few times. The V and J genes are TRBV5-5 and TRBJ2-1, with 7 bases that match TRBD1. Germline lookup yields CDR1 SGHKS and CDR2 YYEKEE (reference sequence). V dropped 4 bases and J dropped 0; count of bases not matched to a gene: 7. The CDR3 totals 16 residues. The DNA of the CDR3 is TGTGCCAGCAGCAGAAACAGGGGAAGCTCCTACAATGAGCAGTTCTTC. Protein product: CASSRNRGSSYNEQFF.

The chain links TRBV20-1 to TRBJ1-2; D gene uncertain. CDR1 is DFQATT, CDR2 SNEGSKA, per germline (reference sequence). This CDR3 region has 12 residues. Trimming cost V 6 bases and J 0 bases, with 8 bases left between them. CDR3 in amino acids: CSARRTNYGYTF. Written as DNA, the CDR3 is TGCAGTGCCCGCCGAACTAACTATGGCTACACCTTC.

The rearrangement uses TRBV10-3 and TRBJ2-1; 8 nucleotides agree with TRBD1. V trimming: 4 bases; J trimming: 3 bases; junction bases outside the gene matches: 8. The germline CDR1 and CDR2 sequences are ENHRY and SYGVKD. CDR3 size: 16 residues. CDR3 DNA: TGTGCCATCAGTGCGACAGGGGCCCCCCTCTACAATGAGCAGTTCTTC. Its translation is CAISATGAPLYNEQFF.

The chain couples TRBV3-1 to TRBJ1-2; no reliable D call. CDR3 length: 11 residues. V was cut by 5 bases and J by 7 bases, with 8 bases left in between. CDR1 and CDR2 (germline): LGHDT, YNNKEL (reference sequence). The CDR3, as DNA: TGTGCCAGCAGCGGTACAGTTGGCTACACCTTC. Protein: CASSGTVGYTF.

This clonotype was seen repeatedly, ten times or more. The V call is TRBV10-3, the J call TRBJ2-7, with a tentative D call TRBD1 (6 bases). The germline V and J ends were trimmed by 9 bases and 5 bases, with 17 bases remaining between them. This CDR3 is built from 13 residues. CDR1 and CDR2 from the germline V gene are ENHRY and SYGVKD. CDR3 residues: CAIKQGPGDEQYF. CDR3 sequence (DNA): TGTGCCATAAAACAGGGCCCAGGGGACGAGCAGTACTTC.